The 29 T cell receptor beta chains presented below share a single source sample, sequenced in a study of response to subunit inactivated influenza vaccine. TCRdb reprocessed the RT-PCR reads via MiXCR and lists one record per CDR3 protein. The repertoire holds 150,000 or so distinct CDR3 sequences, with 9.5% to 13% as singletons. Sequencing was performed on non-naive T cells sorted from PBMCs, taken about 40 days after vaccination. These receptors originate from a man between 45 and 60 years old who received an inactivated influenza vaccine.

This clonotype was counted many times. This sequence joins TRBV12-3 or TRBV12-4 and TRBJ2-7; the D gene is possibly TRBD1 (5 bases). V shed 2 bases and J shed 7 bases, with 6 bases lying between them. The CDR3 spans 11 residues. CDR3 sequence reads: CASSLRQEQYF. The CDR3 DNA is TGTGCCAGCAGTTTACGACAGGAGCAGTACTTC.

This chain connects TRBV5-6 to TRBJ1-2, with a possible D match to TRBD1 (5 bases). Between the trimmed V and J ends, which lost 2 bases and 5 bases, there was a span of 19 bases. Germline CDR1 and CDR2: SGHDT and YYEEEE. The length of the CDR3 is 16 residues. In nucleotides, the CDR3 is TGTGCCAGCAGCTTTTTCCTTGGGACGGGCAGTTATGGCTACACCTTC. Protein: CASSFFLGTGSYGYTF.

This clonotype has only a few counts. J is TRBJ2-5 and V is TRBV20-1, with D perhaps being TRBD1 or TRBD2 (6 bases each). The germline V gene encodes CDR1 DFQATT and CDR2 SNEGSKA (reference sequence). The CDR3 spans 14 residues. V lost 5 bases, J lost 5 bases, and 18 bases lay in between. The DNA of the CDR3 is TGCAGTGCTGAGGTCCCGGGGGCGGGGGAGACCCAGTACTTC. Its translation is CSAEVPGAGETQYF.

A single count supports this clonotype. The V call is TRBV5-1, the J call TRBJ2-5; TRBD1 agrees at 8 bases. The CDR3 is 18 residues long. With V trimmed by 3 bases and J by 5 bases, 18 bases remained unmatched. CDR1 and CDR2 from the germline V gene are SGHRS and YFSETQ. This CDR3 is CASSSPVRGGRGQETQYF. For the CDR3, the DNA is TGCGCCAGCAGCTCGCCGGTCCGTGGGGGCAGGGGGCAGGAGACCCAGTACTTC.

This clonotype appeared many times. CDR3 protein: CSAPYYGELFF. The CDR3, as DNA: TGCAGTGCCCCGTACTACGGGGAGCTGTTTTTT. The chain carries TRBV20-1 and TRBJ2-2; D not resolved. V was pared by 6 bases and J by 7 bases, with 9 bases between. The CDR3 length is 11 residues. Looked up from germline, CDR1 is DFQATT and CDR2 is SNEGSKA (reference sequence).

Ten or more counts support this clonotype. The chain uses TRBV5-1 and TRBJ2-5; TRBD1 matches 7 bases. The trim removed 4 bases at V and 5 bases at J, leaving 5 bases unmatched. The germline V gene has CDR1 SGHRS and CDR2 YFSETQ. The CDR3 has 13 amino acids. CDR3 loop: CASSVDRVETQYF. The CDR3 region has the DNA TGCGCCAGCAGCGTAGACAGGGTTGAGACCCAGTACTTC. The full variable domain, completed using reference TRBV5-1 and TRBJ2-5, is KAGVTQTPRYLIKTRGQQVTLSCSPISGHRSVSWYQQTPGQGLQFLFEYFSETQRNKGNFPGRFSGRQFSNSRSEMNVSTLELGDSALYLCASSVDRVETQYFGPGTRLLVL.

This clonotype was counted ten times or more. The rearrangement uses TRBV12-3 or TRBV12-4 and TRBJ1-2; D may be TRBD1 (5 bases). Deletions cut 6 bases from V and 1 base from J, with 6 bases between. There are 12 residues in the CDR3. The CDR3 reads CASSDSNYGYTF. In nucleotides, the CDR3 is TGTGCCAGCAGCGACAGTAACTATGGCTACACCTTC.

In DNA, the CDR3 is TGTGCCAGCAGCCCCCTGTATTCGGCTTCGCCTAATTCACCCCTCCACTTT. Amino acids: CASSPLYSASPNSPLHF. The chain employs TRBV7-8 and TRBJ1-6; no definite D call. From germline, CDR1 is SGHVS and CDR2 FQNEAQ. Trimming cost V 5 bases and J 6 bases, with 20 bases left between them. CDR3 length: 17 amino acids.

V and J are TRBV20-1 and TRBJ2-3; no reliable D call. Germline CDR1 is DFQATT and CDR2 is SNEGSKA (reference sequence). Trimming took off 0 bases at V and 4 bases at J, with 5 bases between the two ends. The CDR3 runs 12 residues. The CDR3 region has the DNA TGCAGTGCTAGAGAACGGGCAGATACGCAGTATTTT. Translating it yields CSARERADTQYF.

The sample holds a few counts of this clonotype. The genes are TRBV20-1 and TRBJ1-5, with 7 bases aligning to TRBD1. With V trimmed by 0 bases and J by 3 bases, 8 bases remained unmatched. CDR1 is DFQATT and CDR2 is SNEGSKA in the germline V gene (reference sequence). The CDR3 has 16 residues. CDR3 amino acids: CSARDPDRAPNQPQHF. CDR3 sequence (DNA): TGCAGTGCTAGAGACCCTGACAGGGCCCCCAATCAGCCCCAGCATTTT.

This clonotype was picked up many times. The chain is built from TRBV28 and TRBJ2-7; a weak D match, TRBD1 (6 bases). V was cut by 6 bases and J by 3 bases, with 12 bases left in between. The CDR3 contains 13 residues. The germline V gene encodes CDR1 MDHEN and CDR2 SYDVKM. DNA of the CDR3: TGTGCCAGCAGCAAGGGACACGTCTACGAGCAGTACTTC. It translates to CASSKGHVYEQYF.

This clonotype turned up a few times. The V and J genes are TRBV5-6 and TRBJ1-5, with 8 bases matching TRBD1. Germline V gene sequence: CDR1 SGHDT, CDR2 YYEEEE. This CDR3 comprises 15 residues. V lost 4 bases and J lost 5; bases outside the gene matches: 8. The CDR3 DNA reads as TGTGCCAGCAGCCTCCGGGACAGGCCGCATCAGCCCCAGCATTTT. This encodes CASSLRDRPHQPQHF.

This clonotype occurred a few times. The chain joins TRBV6-1 to TRBJ1-6, with D tentatively TRBD1 (6 bases). Trimming removed 4 bases from V and 9 bases from J, with 16 bases in between. This CDR3 has 15 residues. Looked up from germline, CDR1 is MNHNS and CDR2 is SASEGT. The CDR3 loop reads CASSGFRGTSSPLHF. The CDR3 region has the DNA TGTGCCAGCAGTGGTTTCAGGGGAACTAGTTCACCCCTCCACTTT.

This clonotype appeared a single time. This rearrangement joins TRBV30 to TRBJ2-7; the match to TRBD1 covers 9 bases. V was pared by 0 bases and J by 3 bases, with 6 bases of the junction left unmatched. Germline lookup yields CDR1 GTSNPN and CDR2 SVGIG (reference sequence). This CDR3 contains 15 residues. CDR3 protein: CAWSVLGQGFYEQYF. The CDR3 region has the DNA TGTGCCTGGAGTGTACTGGGACAGGGTTTCTACGAGCAGTACTTC.

The table lists this clonotype with many counts. The J gene is TRBJ2-7, the V gene TRBV5-1; 9 positions match TRBD1. The CDR3 spans 15 residues. V lost 1 base, J lost 2 bases, and 4 bases stayed unmatched. The V gene's germline CDR1 is SGHRS and CDR2 YFSETQ. The DNA of the CDR3 is TGCGCCAGCAGCTTGAACTGGGACAGGGCCTACGAGCAGTACTTC. As protein: CASSLNWDRAYEQYF.

The chain combines TRBV7-9 with TRBJ2-7; possible D gene TRBD2, 5 bases. This CDR3 has 14 residues. V lost 3 bases and J lost 7, with 16 bases in between. Germline CDR1 reads SEHNR; CDR2 reads FQNEAQ (reference sequence). The CDR3 loop reads CASSFDPAASEQYF. In DNA, the CDR3 is TGTGCCAGCAGCTTTGATCCAGCGGCATCAGAGCAGTACTTC.

The rearrangement links TRBV29-1 to TRBJ2-7, with D perhaps matching TRBD2 (5 bases). Germline CDR1 reads SQVTM; CDR2 reads ANQGSEA. The CDR3 runs to 11 residues. The CDR3 sequence is CSGRDSYEQYF. The CDR3 DNA reads as TGCAGTGGTCGGGACTCCTACGAGCAGTACTTC.

This clonotype was observed a handful of times. The rearrangement joins TRBV29-1 to TRBJ2-3; maybe TRBD1 (6 bases). The ends were cut back, 7 bases at V and 2 bases at J, with 28 bases in the middle. The length of the CDR3 is 18 residues. In germline, CDR1 is SQVTM, CDR2 ANQGSEA. CDR3 sequence reads: CSGSDSLYNNVDTDTQYF. CDR3 bases: TGCAGCGGGTCGGACAGCCTTTATAATAACGTAGACACAGATACGCAGTATTTT.

This clonotype was counted at least ten times. The J gene is TRBJ1-2, the V gene TRBV5-1; a possible D gene is TRBD1 (5 bases). V was cut by 4 bases and J by 6 bases, with 10 bases left in between. Germline V gene data show CDR1 as SGHRS and CDR2 as YFSETQ. The CDR3 is 12 amino acids. The CDR3 sequence: CASSQGNNGYTF. The CDR3 DNA is TGCGCCAGCAGCCAGGGAAACAATGGCTACACCTTC.

The chain recombines TRBV28 with TRBJ2-3; no clear D gene. CDR1 and CDR2 from the germline V gene are MDHEN and SYDVKM. Trimming removed 3 bases from V and 3 bases from J, with 7 bases in between. This CDR3 contains 13 residues. The CDR3 DNA sequence: TGTGCCAGCAGTTTGACCTTAACAGATACGCAGTATTTT. Translating it yields CASSLTLTDTQYF.

This clonotype turned up a few times. The J gene is TRBJ1-2, the V gene TRBV20-1, with D unresolved. Looked up from germline, CDR1 is DFQATT and CDR2 is SNEGSKA (reference sequence). V lost 3 bases and J 6 bases, leaving 8 bases between the germline ends. The CDR3 totals 11 residues. The CDR3 sequence: CSASGVNGYTF. The CDR3 DNA is TGCAGTGCTAGCGGGGTTAATGGCTACACCTTC.

This clonotype was counted a few times. This sequence joins TRBV19 and TRBJ1-6; D unclear. Germline V gene sequence: CDR1 LNHDA, CDR2 SQIVND (reference sequence). The CDR3 length is 13 residues. V was pared by 6 bases and J by 0 bases, with 3 bases between. In nucleotides, the CDR3 is TGTGCCAGTAGCAGCTCCTATAATTCACCCCTCCACTTT. Translation: CASSSSYNSPLHF.

This chain uses TRBV20-1 with TRBJ1-5; D is ambiguous. With 3 bases removed from V and 3 bases from J, the gap between germline ends came to 6 bases. Per germline, CDR1 DFQATT and CDR2 SNEGSKA (reference sequence). This CDR3 has 12 amino acids. The CDR3 coding sequence is TGCAGTGCTAGCCGGGTCAATCAGCCCCAGCATTTT. Translated, it gives CSASRVNQPQHF.

This clonotype was picked up many times. This chain joins TRBV4-2 and TRBJ2-3; weak D call: TRBD1 (6 bases). CDR1 is LGHNA and CDR2 is YNFKEQ in the germline V gene. Trimming took off 2 bases at V and 0 bases at J, with 18 bases between the two ends. CDR3 size: 18 residues. Here the CDR3 reads CASSQSRPGHLSTDTQYF. The CDR3 DNA reads as TGTGCCAGCAGCCAATCACGACCGGGACACCTTAGCACAGATACGCAGTATTTT.

The table lists this clonotype with many counts. The gene calls are TRBV4-3 and TRBJ1-4; TRBD1 is a possible D gene (6 bases). CDR3 length: 16 amino acids. Germline CDR1 reads LGHNA; CDR2 reads YSLEER. Trimming shortened V by 8 bases and J by 2 bases, and 18 bases separated the two germline ends. CDR3 coding DNA: TGCGCCAGCGGAGACAGACATACAGGGACTAATGAAAAACTGTTTTTT. It translates to CASGDRHTGTNEKLFF.

This clonotype has just a few counts. The V and J genes are TRBV20-1 and TRBJ2-7, with D maybe TRBD2 (5 bases). Germline V CDR1 and CDR2: DFQATT, SNEGSKA (reference sequence). V dropped 5 bases and J dropped 4 bases, with 18 bases sitting between them. The CDR3 loop spans 14 amino acids. This chain's CDR3 is CSAGLGGMAYEQYF. The CDR3 coding sequence is TGCAGTGCTGGACTTGGAGGCATGGCATACGAGCAGTACTTC.

This clonotype was recorded a few times. The chain links TRBV12-3 or TRBV12-4 to TRBJ2-6; D not certain. V gave up 3 bases and J gave up 0 bases, with 12 bases separating them. CDR3 size: 17 residues. CDR3 protein: CASSFSSGSSGANVLTF. The CDR3, as DNA: TGTGCCAGCAGTTTCAGTTCAGGCAGCTCTGGGGCCAACGTCCTGACTTTC.

There are many counts of this clonotype. The chain carries TRBV12-3 or TRBV12-4 and TRBJ1-6; D is unresolved. V was clipped by 3 bases and J by 10 bases, with 7 bases between them. There are 12 residues in the CDR3. The CDR3 DNA reads as TGTGCCAGCAGTTTTTCGGGATCACCCCTCCACTTT. Protein product: CASSFSGSPLHF.

This clonotype was observed many times. The rearrangement uses TRBV18 and TRBJ1-4; D uncertain. Trimming stripped 1 base from V and 4 bases from J, with 10 bases between. This CDR3 comprises 15 residues. The germline V gene encodes CDR1 KGHSH and CDR2 LQKENI. The chain's CDR3 is CASSPQSGSNEKLFF. CDR3 nucleotide sequence: TGTGCCAGCTCACCACAGAGTGGGAGTAATGAAAAACTGTTTTTT.